A selection of T cell receptor beta chains follows, all from one sample in a study of cytomegalovirus exposure and HLA in healthy donors. TCRdb keeps only in-frame clones here, not all; method: immunoSEQ multiplex PCR. The top ten hold about 3.8% of the sample, which has under 110,000 clones, approximately 85% seen once. The sequenced sample was PBMCs. The receptor source for this set is a man aged 25-45 years in good health and CMV-seronegative. Both conserved end residues are part of each CDR3. D genes are given only for firm matches. Size is omitted from some rows. Given values are once, few, many or a class for expanded clones.

D | J | size | V | DNA | CDR3
TRBD2 | TRBJ2-5 | . | TRBV11-1 | TGTGCCAGCAGCTTAGGACTAGCGGATCAAGAGACCCAGTACTTC | CASSLGLADQETQYF
TRBD2 | TRBJ2-1 | . | TRBV11-3 | TGTGCCAGCAGTCCCACTAGCGGGAAGTGGTATGAGCAGTTCTTC | CASSPTSGKWYEQFF
. | TRBJ2-3 | . | TRBV27 | TGTGCCAGCAGTTTTGCAGGGCCTGGAGATACGCAGTATTTT | CASSFAGPGDTQYF
TRBD2 | TRBJ2-1 | . | TRBV27 | TGTGCCAGCAGTTTATCGCGGGAGGGGGTCAATGAGCAGTTCTTC | CASSLSREGVNEQFF
. | TRBJ2-7 | . | TRBV5-1 | TGCGCCAGCAGCCCGGCCCCAAAGGGGGCCTACGAGCAGTACTTC | CASSPAPKGAYEQYF
. | TRBJ2-7 | . | TRBV6-5 | TGTGCCAGCAGCGATAGATACGAGCAGTACTTC | CASSDRYEQYF
. | TRBJ1-4 | few | TRBV5-4 | TGTGCCAGCAGCCCCTCCACGGCAACTAATGAAAAACTGTTTTTT | CASSPSTATNEKLFF
. | TRBJ2-3 | . | TRBV29-1 | TGCAGCGTTCGATCCTCCAGGTCCCGGTATACAGATACGCAGTATTTT | CSVRSSRSRYTDTQYF
TRBD2 | TRBJ2-5 | . | TRBV5-1 | TGCGCCAGCCGGAGCCGCGGCGGGGGAGACCAAGAGACCCAGTACTTC | CASRSRGGGDQETQYF
. | TRBJ2-7 | . | TRBV28 | TGTGCCAGCAGTTTAGGGGGGGAGCAGTACTTC | CASSLGGEQYF
TRBD1 | TRBJ1-2 | . | TRBV7-2 | TGTGCCAGCAGCGTCACAGGGGGCTTTGGCTACACCTTC | CASSVTGGFGYTF
. | TRBJ2-3 | . | TRBV28 | TGTGCCAGCAGTTTATTGACCGCTCAGGGGCAGTATTTT | CASSLLTAQGQYF
. | TRBJ1-1 | . | TRBV28 | TGTGCCAGCAGTTTACTGCGGGCCGAGGGTATGAACACTGAAGCTTTCTTT | CASSLLRAEGMNTEAFF
TRBD1 | TRBJ1-2 | . | TRBV28 | TGTGCCAGCAGTGGGGGACAGGGAGGCAATGGCTACACCTTC | CASSGGQGGNGYTF
. | TRBJ2-1 | . | TRBV28 | TGTGCCAGCAGTTTATGGTCCCAAGCGCGTCCTGAGCAGTTCTTC | CASSLWSQARPEQFF
TRBD1 | TRBJ1-4 | few | TRBV7-8 | TGTGCCAGCAGCCCCCAGGGGGGTGTTAGGGTAAAACTGTTTTTT | CASSPQGGVRVKLFF
TRBD1 | TRBJ2-5 | . | TRBV2 | TGTGCCAGCAGACTAGACAGGGGATCACAAGAGACCCAGTACTTC | CASRLDRGSQETQYF
TRBD2 | TRBJ2-7 | . | TRBV29-1 | TGCAGCGTTGTGGACCGGGGACTAGCCCACCGAGGGGGCTCCTACGAGCAGTACTTC | CSVVDRGLAHRGGSYEQYF
. | TRBJ2-1 | . | TRBV6-5 | TGTGCCAGCAGTTACGCCGCGGAGTACAATGAGCAGTTCTTC | CASSYAAEYNEQFF
. | TRBJ1-2 | . | TRBV10-3 | TGTGCCATCAGTGCCAACAGAGGGGGCTACACCTTC | CAISANRGGYTF
. | TRBJ2-2 | once | TRBV4-2 | TGTGCCAGCAGCCAAGATTTAGTACTTAACACCGGGGAGCTGTTTTTT | CASSQDLVLNTGELFF